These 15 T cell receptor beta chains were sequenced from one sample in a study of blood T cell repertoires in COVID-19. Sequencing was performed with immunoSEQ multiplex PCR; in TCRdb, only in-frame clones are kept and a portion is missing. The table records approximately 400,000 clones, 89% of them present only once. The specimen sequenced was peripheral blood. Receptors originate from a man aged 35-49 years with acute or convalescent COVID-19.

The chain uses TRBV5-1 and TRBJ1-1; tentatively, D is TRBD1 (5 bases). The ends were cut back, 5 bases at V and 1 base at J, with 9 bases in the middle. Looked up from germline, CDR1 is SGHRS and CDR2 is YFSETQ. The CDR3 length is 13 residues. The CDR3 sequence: CASRLGPNTEAFF. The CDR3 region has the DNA TGCGCCAGCAGACTGGGGCCGAACACTGAAGCTTTCTTT. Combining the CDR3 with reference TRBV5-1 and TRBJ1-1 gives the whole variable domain KAGVTQTPRYLIKTRGQQVTLSCSPISGHRSVSWYQQTPGQGLQFLFEYFSETQRNKGNFPGRFSGRQFSNSRSEMNVSTLELGDSALYLCASRLGPNTEAFFGQGTRLTVV.

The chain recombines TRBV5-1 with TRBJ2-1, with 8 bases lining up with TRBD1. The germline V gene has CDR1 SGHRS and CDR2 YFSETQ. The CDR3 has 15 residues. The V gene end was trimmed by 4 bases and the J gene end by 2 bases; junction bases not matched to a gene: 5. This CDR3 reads CASSPRTGPYNEQFF. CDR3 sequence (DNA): TGCGCCAGCAGCCCGAGGACAGGGCCCTACAATGAGCAGTTCTTC.

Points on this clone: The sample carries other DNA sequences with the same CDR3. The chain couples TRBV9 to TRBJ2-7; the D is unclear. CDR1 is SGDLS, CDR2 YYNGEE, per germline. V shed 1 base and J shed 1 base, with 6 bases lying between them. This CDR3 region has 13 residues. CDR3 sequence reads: CASSVTPSYEQYF. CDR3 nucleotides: TGTGCCAGCAGCGTAACACCATCCTACGAGCAGTACTTC.

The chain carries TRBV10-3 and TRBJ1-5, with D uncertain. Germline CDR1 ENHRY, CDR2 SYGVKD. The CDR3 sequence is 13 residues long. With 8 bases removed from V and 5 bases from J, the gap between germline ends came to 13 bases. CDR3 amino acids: CAISDSGYQPQHF. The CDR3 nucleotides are TGTGCCATCTCGGACTCAGGTTATCAGCCCCAGCATTTT.

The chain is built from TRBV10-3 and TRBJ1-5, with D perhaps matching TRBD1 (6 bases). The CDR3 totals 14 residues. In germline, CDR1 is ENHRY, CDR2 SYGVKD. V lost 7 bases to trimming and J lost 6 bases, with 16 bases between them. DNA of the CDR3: TGTGCCATCAAAGGGGACAAATCCGGTCAGCCCCAGCATTTT. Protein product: CAIKGDKSGQPQHF.

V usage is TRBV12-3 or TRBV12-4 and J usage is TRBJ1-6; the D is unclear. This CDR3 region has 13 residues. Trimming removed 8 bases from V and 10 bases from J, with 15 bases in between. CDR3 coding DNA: TGTGCCAGCGCTCAGGAGGTGGTCTCACCCCTCCACTTT. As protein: CASAQEVVSPLHF.

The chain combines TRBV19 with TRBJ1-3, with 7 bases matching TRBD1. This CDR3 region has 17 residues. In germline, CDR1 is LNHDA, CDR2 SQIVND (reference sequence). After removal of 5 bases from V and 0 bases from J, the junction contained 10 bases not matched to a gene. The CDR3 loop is CASSFPGQTSSGNTIYF. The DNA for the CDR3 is TGTGCCAGTAGTTTCCCGGGACAGACGAGCTCTGGAAACACCATATATTTT.

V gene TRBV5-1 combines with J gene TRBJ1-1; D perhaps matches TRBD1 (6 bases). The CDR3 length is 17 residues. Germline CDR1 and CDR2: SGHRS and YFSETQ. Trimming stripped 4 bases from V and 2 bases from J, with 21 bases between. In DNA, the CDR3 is TGCGCCAGCAGCGCACAGGGAGTCACTCGGCCTAACACTGAAGCTTTCTTT. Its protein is CASSAQGVTRPNTEAFF.

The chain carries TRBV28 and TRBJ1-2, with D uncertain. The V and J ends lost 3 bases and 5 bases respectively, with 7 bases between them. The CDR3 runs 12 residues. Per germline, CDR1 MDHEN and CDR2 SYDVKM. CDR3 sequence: CASSLSRYGYTF. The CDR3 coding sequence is TGTGCCAGCAGTTTGTCGCGTTATGGCTACACCTTC.

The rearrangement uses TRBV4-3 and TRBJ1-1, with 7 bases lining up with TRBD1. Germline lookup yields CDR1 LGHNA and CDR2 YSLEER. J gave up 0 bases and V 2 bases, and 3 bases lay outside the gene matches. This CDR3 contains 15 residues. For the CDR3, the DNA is TGCGCCAGCAGCCAAAGGACAGGATTGAACACTGAAGCTTTCTTT. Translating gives CASSQRTGLNTEAFF.

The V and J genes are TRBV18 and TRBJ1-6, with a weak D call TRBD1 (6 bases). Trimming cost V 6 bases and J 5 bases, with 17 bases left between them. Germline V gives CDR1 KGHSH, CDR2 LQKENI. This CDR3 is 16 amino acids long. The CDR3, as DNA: TGTGCCAGCTCTCCGACGACAGGAAATAATAATTCACCCCTCCACTTT. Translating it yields CASSPTTGNNNSPLHF. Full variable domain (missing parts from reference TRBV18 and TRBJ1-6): NAGVMQNPRHLVRRRGQEARLRCSPMKGHSHVYWYRQLPEEGLKFMVYLQKENIIDESGMPKERFSAEFPKEGPSILRIQQVVRGDSAAYFCASSPTTGNNNSPLHFGNGTRLTVT.

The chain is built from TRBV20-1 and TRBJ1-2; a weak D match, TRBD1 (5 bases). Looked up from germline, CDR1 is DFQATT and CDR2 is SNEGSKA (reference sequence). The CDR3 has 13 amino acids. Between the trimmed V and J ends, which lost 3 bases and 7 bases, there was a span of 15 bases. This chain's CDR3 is CSASLPGVSGYTF. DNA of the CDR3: TGCAGTGCTAGTCTCCCGGGGGTTAGTGGCTACACCTTC.

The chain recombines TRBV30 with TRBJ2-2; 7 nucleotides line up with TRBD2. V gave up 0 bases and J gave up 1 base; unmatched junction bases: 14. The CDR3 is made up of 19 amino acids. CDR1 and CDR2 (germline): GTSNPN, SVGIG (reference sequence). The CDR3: CAWSVTLSGVIGNTGELFF. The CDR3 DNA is TGTGCCTGGAGTGTAACTTTGAGCGGGGTAATCGGGAACACCGGGGAGCTGTTTTTT.

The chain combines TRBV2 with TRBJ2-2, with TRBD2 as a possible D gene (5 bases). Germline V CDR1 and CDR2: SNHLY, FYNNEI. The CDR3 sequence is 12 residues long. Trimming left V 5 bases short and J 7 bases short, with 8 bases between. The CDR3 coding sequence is TGTGCCAGCAGTCAAGGACTCGGGGAGCTGTTTTTT. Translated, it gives CASSQGLGELFF.

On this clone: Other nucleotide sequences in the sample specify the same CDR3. The CDR3 DNA reads TGTGCCAGCAGTGAGAACAGCTATGGCTACACCTTC. This encodes CASSENSYGYTF. The V call is TRBV2, the J call TRBJ1-2; no firm D call. Germline V CDR1 and CDR2: SNHLY, FYNNEI. Trimming left V 3 bases short and J 4 bases short, with 6 bases between. The CDR3 length is 12 residues.